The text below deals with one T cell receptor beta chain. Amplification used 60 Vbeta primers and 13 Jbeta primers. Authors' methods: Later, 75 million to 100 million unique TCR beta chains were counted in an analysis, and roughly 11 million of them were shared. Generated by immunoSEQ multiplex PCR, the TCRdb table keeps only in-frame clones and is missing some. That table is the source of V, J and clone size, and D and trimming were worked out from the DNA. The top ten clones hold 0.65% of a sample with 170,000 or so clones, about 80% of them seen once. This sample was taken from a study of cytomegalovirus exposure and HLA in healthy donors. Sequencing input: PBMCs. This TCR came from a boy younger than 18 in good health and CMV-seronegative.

The CDR3 sequence: CASTTGQGNQPQHF. CDR3 bases: TGTGCCAGTACCACAGGACAGGGGAATCAGCCCCAGCATTTT. V usage is TRBV19 and J usage is TRBJ1-5; 9 nucleotides match TRBD1. This CDR3 region has 14 residues. Germline V gene data show CDR1 as LNHDA and CDR2 as SQIVND (reference sequence). Trimming took 7 bases from V and 4 from J; bases not matched to a gene: 5.